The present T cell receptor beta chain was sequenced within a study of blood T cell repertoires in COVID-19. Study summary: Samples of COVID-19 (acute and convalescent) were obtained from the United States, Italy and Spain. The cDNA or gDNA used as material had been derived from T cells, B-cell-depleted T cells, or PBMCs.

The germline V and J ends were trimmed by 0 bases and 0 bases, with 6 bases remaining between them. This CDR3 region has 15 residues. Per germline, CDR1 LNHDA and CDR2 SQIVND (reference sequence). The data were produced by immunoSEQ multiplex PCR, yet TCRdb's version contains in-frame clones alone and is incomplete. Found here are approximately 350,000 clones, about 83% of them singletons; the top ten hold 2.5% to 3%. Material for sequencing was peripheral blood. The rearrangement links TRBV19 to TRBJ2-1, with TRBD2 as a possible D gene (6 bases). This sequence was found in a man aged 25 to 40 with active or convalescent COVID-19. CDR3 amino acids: CASSIEDYSYNEQFF. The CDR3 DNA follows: TGTGCCAGTAGTATAGAGGACTACTCCTACAATGAGCAGTTCTTC.